Listed here are 25 T cell receptor beta chains from one sample, sequenced in a study of beta chain features in type 1 diabetes. The investigators reverse transcribed all of the isolated RNA, so they sequenced expressed TCRB transcripts. Sequencing used immunoSEQ multiplex PCR; TCRdb keeps in-frame clones, though not all of them. There are 350,000 to 450,000 clones in the sample; more than 13% occur only once, and approximately 0.019% lies in the top ten. The specimen was naive CD4+ T cells from blood. Every receptor here comes from a young woman in good health.

The chain combines TRBV9 with TRBJ2-2, with D maybe TRBD2 (6 bases). The CDR3 consists of 15 residues. The germline V gene encodes CDR1 SGDLS and CDR2 YYNGEE. The ends were cut back, 4 bases at V and 4 bases at J, with 14 bases in the middle. In DNA, the CDR3 is TGTGCCAGCAGCAGCTCCGGGACTGCCACCGGGGAGCTGTTTTTT. Protein product: CASSSSGTATGELFF.

This clone turned up a few times. The rearrangement links TRBV29-1 to TRBJ1-1; D not certain. The length of the CDR3 is 11 residues. Per germline, CDR1 SQVTM and CDR2 ANQGSEA. CDR3 residues: CSVPGGTEAFF. CDR3 sequence (DNA): TGCAGTGTCCCGGGAGGAACTGAAGCTTTCTTT.

The chain is built from TRBV7-8 and TRBJ2-7; 7 nucleotides agree with TRBD1. Germline CDR1 reads SGHVS; CDR2 reads FQNEAQ. This CDR3 has 15 amino acids. Losses at the gene ends were 2 bases for V and 1 base for J; bases not matched to a gene: 5. The CDR3 nucleotides are TGTGCCAGCAGCTTAAAGGGACAGCGGTCCTACGAGCAGTACTTC. It specifies CASSLKGQRSYEQYF.

The chain uses TRBV9 and TRBJ2-1; 9 nucleotides line up with TRBD2. The germline CDR1 and CDR2 sequences are SGDLS and YYNGEE. J was trimmed by 6 bases and V by 2 bases; bases with no gene match: 12. This CDR3 spans 17 amino acids. CDR3 sequence: CASSVASTSGSANEQFF. DNA for the CDR3: TGTGCCAGCAGCGTGGCCAGTACTAGCGGGTCCGCCAATGAGCAGTTCTTC.

In this sample, this clone turned up a few times. The CDR3 DNA reads TGTGCCAGCAGCCGGAGGTTTCTAGCGGGAGTGTATACCGGGGAGCTGTTTTTT. Translated: CASSRRFLAGVYTGELFF. This chain joins TRBV5-6 and TRBJ2-2, with 10 bases fitting TRBD2. CDR3 length: 18 residues. Germline CDR1 is SGHDT and CDR2 is YYEEEE. Trimming took 4 bases from V and 5 from J; bases not matched to a gene: 14.

This chain links TRBV27 with TRBJ1-4, with D maybe TRBD1 (6 bases). V lost 5 bases, J lost 8 bases, and 12 bases lay in between. The CDR3 extends over 13 amino acids. Germline CDR1 reads MNHEY; CDR2 reads SMNVEV (reference sequence). CDR3 sequence reads: CASSNREGEKLFF. The CDR3 nucleotides read TGTGCCAGCAGTAACAGGGAAGGGGAAAAACTGTTTTTT.

This clone has only one observation. The chain uses TRBV28 and TRBJ2-5; TRBD2 agrees at 11 bases. The CDR3 runs to 17 residues. Losses at the gene ends were 6 bases for V and 4 bases for J; bases not matched to a gene: 13. The germline V gene has CDR1 MDHEN and CDR2 SYDVKM. DNA of the CDR3: TGTGCCAGCAGGGATAGGACTAGCGGGCTACCCGGAGAGACCCAGTACTTC. The encoded protein is CASRDRTSGLPGETQYF.

Concerning this clone itself: Other DNA sequences in the same sample also yield this CDR3. The rearrangement joins TRBV18 to TRBJ1-4; D unclear. V shed 3 bases and J shed 5 bases, with 7 bases lying between them. The germline V gene has CDR1 KGHSH and CDR2 LQKENI. The CDR3 is made up of 13 amino acids. The CDR3 here is CASSPGLNEKLFF. In nucleotides, the CDR3 is TGTGCCAGCTCACCTGGGCTAAATGAAAAACTGTTTTTT.

This clone has more than one count but fewer than ten. The chain couples TRBV29-1 to TRBJ2-6; TRBD1 matches at 10 bases. Germline V gives CDR1 SQVTM, CDR2 ANQGSEA. The junction had 8 bases not matched to a gene; V was cut back by 4 bases and J by 8 bases. CDR3 length equals 15 residues. In nucleotides, the CDR3 is TGCAGCGTTGGACTAGGGACAGGGGTTTCCAACGTCCTGACTTTC. This sequence encodes CSVGLGTGVSNVLTF.

This clone was picked up a small number of times. CDR3 in amino acids: CASSGRLAEAFF. In DNA, the CDR3 is TGTGCCAGCAGCGGTCGGTTGGCTGAAGCTTTCTTT. The chain carries TRBV7-8 and TRBJ1-1; no clear D. The CDR3 runs to 12 residues. CDR1 SGHVS and CDR2 FQNEAQ come from the germline V gene. V gave up 5 bases and J gave up 6 bases, with 10 bases separating them.

The rearrangement joins TRBV5-1 to TRBJ2-7; D is unresolved. This CDR3 has 11 amino acids. Germline CDR1 SGHRS, CDR2 YFSETQ. Between the trimmed V and J ends, which lost 5 bases and 5 bases, there was a span of 8 bases. CDR3 loop: CASRRANEQYF. Written as DNA, the CDR3 is TGCGCCAGCAGGAGAGCCAACGAGCAGTACTTC. Looking up the rest from reference TRBV5-1 and TRBJ2-7 gives the full variable domain: KAGVTQTPRYLIKTRGQQVTLSCSPISGHRSVSWYQQTPGQGLQFLFEYFSETQRNKGNFPGRFSGRQFSNSRSEMNVSTLELGDSALYLCASRRANEQYFGPGTRLTVT.

The chain recombines TRBV28 with TRBJ2-1; perhaps TRBD2 as D (5 bases). This CDR3 is 17 amino acids long. Trimming removed 6 bases at V and 1 base at J, with 19 bases between. CDR1 and CDR2 from the germline V gene are MDHEN and SYDVKM. CDR3 protein: CASRSAAAGISYNEQFF. The CDR3 DNA sequence: TGTGCCAGCAGATCCGCCGCCGCCGGGATATCCTACAATGAGCAGTTCTTC.

The chain combines TRBV30 with TRBJ2-5, with a possible D match to TRBD1 (6 bases). The germline V gene encodes CDR1 GTSNPN and CDR2 SVGIG (reference sequence). The CDR3 extends over 15 amino acids. Trimming took 3 bases from V and 2 from J, leaving 16 bases between them. The CDR3 loop reads CAWSPDRHTQETQYF. The DNA of the CDR3 is TGTGCCTGGAGCCCGGACAGACACACACAAGAGACCCAGTACTTC.

This clone was counted between two and nine times. The J gene is TRBJ2-5, the V gene TRBV15; unclear D gene. The CDR3 is 13 residues long. CDR1 and CDR2 (germline): LNHNV, YYDKDF (reference sequence). Between the trimmed V and J ends, which lost 0 bases and 5 bases, there was a span of 7 bases. The CDR3 sequence: CATSRDHGETQYF. The CDR3 nucleotides read TGTGCCACCAGCAGAGATCACGGGGAGACCCAGTACTTC. Looking up the rest from reference TRBV15 and TRBJ2-5 gives the full variable domain: DAMVIQNPRYQVTQFGKPVTLSCSQTLNHNVMYWYQQKSSQAPKLLFHYYDKDFNNEADTPDNFQSRRPNTSFCFLDIRSPGLGDTAMYLCATSRDHGETQYFGPGTRLLVL.

The V and J genes are TRBV4-2 and TRBJ2-5, with a possible D match to TRBD2 (5 bases). Trimming removed 0 bases at V and 9 bases at J, with 5 bases between. CDR3 length: 11 residues. Germline loops: CDR1 LGHNA, CDR2 YNFKEQ. The CDR3 DNA reads as TGTGCCAGCAGCCAAGAGAGGGCCCAGTACTTC. Its protein is CASSQERAQYF.

The rearrangement uses TRBV4-1 and TRBJ2-5; D perhaps matches TRBD1 (6 bases). The CDR3 is 13 amino acids. Germline V gives CDR1 MGHRA, CDR2 YSYEKL. Deletions cut 3 bases from V and 5 bases from J, with 10 bases between. In DNA form, the CDR3 reads TGCGCCAGCAGCCAGAGGGGGACGGAGACCCAGTACTTC. It is translated as CASSQRGTETQYF.

The table lists this clone with a few counts. The chain is built from TRBV9 and TRBJ2-2; the D gene is possibly TRBD1 (5 bases). Germline values: CDR1 SGDLS, CDR2 YYNGEE. The V gene lost 0 bases and the J gene lost 6 bases, with 9 bases spanning the gap. The CDR3 contains 14 residues. CDR3 sequence reads: CASSVVSRAGELFF. CDR3 DNA: TGTGCCAGCAGCGTAGTATCCAGGGCCGGGGAGCTGTTTTTT.

This clone was seen more than once but under ten times. The rearrangement joins TRBV6-5 to TRBJ2-7; no firm D call. The CDR3 extends over 12 amino acids. Trimming stripped 7 bases from V and 3 bases from J, with 10 bases between. The germline CDR1 and CDR2 sequences are MNHEY and SVGAGI. For the CDR3, the DNA is TGTGCCAGCACGAGTACCTACTACGAGCAGTACTTC. Its translation: CASTSTYYEQYF.

This clone occurred a few times. The V gene is TRBV7-9, the J gene TRBJ1-1; TRBD1 agrees at 11 bases. The length of the CDR3 is 16 residues. Germline CDR1 SEHNR, CDR2 FQNEAQ (reference sequence). V dropped 5 bases and J dropped 1; count of bases not matched to a gene: 6. CDR3 region: CASSPWTGGANTEAFF. Here the CDR3 DNA reads TGTGCCAGCAGCCCTTGGACAGGGGGCGCGAACACTGAAGCTTTCTTT.

The sample holds a few counts of this clone. The chain combines TRBV30 with TRBJ1-2; unclear D gene. V was cut by 0 bases and J by 7 bases, with 12 bases left in between. CDR3 length equals 13 residues. CDR1 is GTSNPN and CDR2 is SVGIG in the germline V gene (reference sequence). The chain's CDR3 is CAWSVPTSGGYTF. The CDR3, as DNA: TGTGCCTGGAGTGTACCCACATCGGGTGGCTACACCTTC.

This clone was counted a few times. Within the sample, other DNA sequences also encode this same CDR3. The chain joins TRBV30 to TRBJ2-7; 7 nucleotides align to TRBD2. The J segment lost 4 bases and the V segment lost 3 bases, leaving 3 bases of the junction unmatched. The CDR3 totals 12 residues. Germline CDR1 reads GTSNPN; CDR2 reads SVGIG (reference sequence). In DNA, the CDR3 is TGTGCCTGGAGCGGTAGCGGGTACGAGCAGTACTTC. It translates to CAWSGSGYEQYF.

This chain links TRBV19 with TRBJ2-2, with a possible D match to TRBD1 (6 bases). Trimming left V 3 bases short and J 8 bases short, with 7 bases between. Germline V gene lookup returns CDR1 LNHDA and CDR2 SQIVND (reference sequence). There are 12 residues in the CDR3. The CDR3 protein is CASSMGAGELFF. In DNA, the CDR3 is TGTGCCAGTAGTATGGGGGCTGGGGAGCTGTTTTTT.

V and J are TRBV6-6 and TRBJ2-2; 10 bases align to TRBD1. This CDR3 has 15 amino acids. The ends lost 6 bases at V and 5 bases at J; junction bases unmatched: 6. Germline-derived CDR1 and CDR2 are MNHNY and SVGAGI (reference sequence). The CDR3 DNA sequence: TGTGCCAGCAGCAAAGGACAGGGGGTAACCGGGGAGCTGTTTTTT. It translates to CASSKGQGVTGELFF.

This clone was detected a few times. V gene TRBV11-2 combines with J gene TRBJ2-1; 9 bases agree with TRBD1. The CDR3 length is 15 residues. With V trimmed by 1 base and J by 8 bases, 6 bases remained unmatched. The germline V gene has CDR1 SGHAT and CDR2 FQNNGV. This CDR3 reads CASSLGQGQGHEQFF. In DNA, the CDR3 is TGTGCCAGCAGCTTAGGTCAGGGACAGGGACATGAGCAGTTCTTC.

J is TRBJ2-7 and V is TRBV5-4; 10 bases agree with TRBD1. CDR3 length: 17 amino acids. Unmatched junction bases numbered 10, after V lost 3 bases and J lost 1 base. Germline loops: CDR1 SGHNT, CDR2 YYREEE (reference sequence). The CDR3 region is CASSSRPSGQGSYEQYF. CDR3 in DNA: TGTGCCAGCAGCTCGCGCCCCTCGGGACAGGGGTCCTACGAGCAGTACTTC.